The sequence of this TCR beta chain was determined in a study of control samples from healthy donors and cancer patients. The germline V and J ends were trimmed by 8 bases and 2 bases, with 16 bases remaining between them. The CDR3 consists of 15 residues. Germline assignment: CDR1 SGHVS and CDR2 FQNEAQ. The assay was immunoSEQ multiplex PCR, and TCRdb's table has in-frame clones only and misses some. The sample records about 18,000 clones, 86% being singletons. The chain combines TRBV7-8 with TRBJ1-5; perhaps TRBD1 as D (5 bases). Sequencing was done on a sample of PBMCs. The origin of this receptor is a woman aged 70-85 years with colorectal cancer. CDR3 in DNA: TGTGCCAGCGGCACCGGGGCCGGCGGCAATCAGCCCCAGCATTTT. This translates into CASGTGAGGNQPQHF.